This entry features one T cell receptor (beta chain) sequence. Its matching antigen is unknown. Other DNA sequences from this sample encode an identical CDR3 as well. Assay used: immunoSEQ multiplex PCR; TCRdb lists only in-frame clones, some missing. The sample includes 1.6 million or so clones, 95% to 97% seen only once; the top ten take approximately 1.2%. This entry belongs to a study of shared clonotypes between healthy human individuals. Study observations and caveats: The study found roughly 5% of naive CD4 clonotypes shared across a handful of donors.

This sequence was found in a man aged 30-40 years in good health. Sequenced: naive CD4+ T cells sorted from blood. As to subset: CD45RA+ positively selected.

CDR3 sequence (DNA): TGCGCCAGCAGCTTGATAAGGACAGGCGAGCAGTTCTTC. Its protein is CASSLIRTGEQFF. The chain employs TRBV5-1 and TRBJ2-1; 7 bases align to TRBD1. The CDR3 length is 13 residues. The junction had 5 bases not matched to a gene; V was cut back by 1 base and J by 10 bases. CDR1 is SGHRS and CDR2 is YFSETQ in the germline V gene.